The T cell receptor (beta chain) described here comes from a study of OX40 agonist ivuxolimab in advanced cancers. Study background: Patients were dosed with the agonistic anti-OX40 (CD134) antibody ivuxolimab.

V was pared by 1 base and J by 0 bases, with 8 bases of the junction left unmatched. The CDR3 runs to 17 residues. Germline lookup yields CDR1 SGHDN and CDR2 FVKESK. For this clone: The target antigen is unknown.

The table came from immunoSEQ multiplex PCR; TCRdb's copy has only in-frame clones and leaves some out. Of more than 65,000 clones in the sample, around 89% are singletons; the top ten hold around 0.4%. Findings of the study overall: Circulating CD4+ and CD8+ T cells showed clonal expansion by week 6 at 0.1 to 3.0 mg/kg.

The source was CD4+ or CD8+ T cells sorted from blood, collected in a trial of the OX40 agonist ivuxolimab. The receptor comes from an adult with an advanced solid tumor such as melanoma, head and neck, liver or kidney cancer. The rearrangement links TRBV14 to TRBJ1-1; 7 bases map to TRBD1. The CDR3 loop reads CASSQGRTGLMNTEAFF. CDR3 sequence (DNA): TGTGCCAGCAGCCAAGGGAGGACAGGTCTGATGAACACTGAAGCTTTCTTT.